This T cell receptor (beta chain) was recorded in a study of response to subunit inactivated influenza vaccine. Worth noting for this clonotype: Its target is unknown.

The study's findings and limits: Every seasonal influenza vaccination brings in few new T cells, the authors suggested.

MiXCR was run by TCRdb on the RT-PCR reads, yielding one entry per CDR3 protein. The data contain 700,000 to 900,000 distinct CDR3 sequences, approximately 21% of them seen just once; the ten biggest clones take up 9.5% to 13%. The sequence came from a man aged 45-65 years who received an inactivated influenza vaccine. The source material was PBMCs from blood, sampled around 5 days after vaccination.

The chain's CDR3 is CASSPGGLYIQYF. The CDR3, as DNA: TGTGCCAGCAGCCCCGGCGGTCTGTACATTCAGTACTTC. The chain has TRBV12-3 or TRBV12-4 and TRBJ2-4; D unclear. The CDR3 length is 13 residues. V shed 6 bases and J shed 8 bases, with 14 bases lying between them.